These 11 T cell receptor beta chains originate from one sample sequenced in a study of T cell responses to AZD1222 COVID-19 vaccine. Libraries were prepared by immunoSEQ multiplex PCR; TCRdb keeps only in-frame clonotypes and omits some of them. The repertoire has around 99,000 clones, around 90% of them found once; the top ten carry approximately 4.8%. The material was peripheral blood, obtained 28 days after the second AZD1222 dose. These receptors came from an adult who received the AZD1222 COVID-19 vaccine.

The chain combines TRBV19 with TRBJ2-7, with 7 bases lining up with TRBD1. The germline V gene has CDR1 LNHDA and CDR2 SQIVND (reference sequence). Trimming took 6 bases from V and 0 from J; bases not matched to a gene: 11. The CDR3 has 16 amino acids. DNA of the CDR3: TGTGCCAGTAGACAGAAGGGGACAGCGAGCTCCTACGAGCAGTACTTC. Its protein product is CASRQKGTASSYEQYF.

A few counts support this clone. This rearrangement joins TRBV7-9 to TRBJ1-1, with D possibly TRBD1 on 5 matching bases. Germline V lookup: CDR1 SEHNR, CDR2 FQNEAQ (reference sequence). The CDR3 loop spans 14 amino acids. The V gene lost 5 bases and the J gene lost 6 bases, with 16 bases spanning the gap. The CDR3 loop is CASSQMLGVPEAFF. The DNA of the CDR3 is TGTGCCAGCAGCCAGATGTTGGGGGTCCCTGAAGCTTTCTTT. The complete variable domain, with remaining parts taken from reference TRBV7-9 and TRBJ1-1, reads DTGVSQNPRHKITKRGQNVTFRCDPISEHNRLYWYRQTLGQGPEFLTYFQNEAQLEKSRLLSDRFSAERPKGSFSTLEIQRTEQGDSAMYLCASSQMLGVPEAFFGQGTRLTVV.

This chain joins TRBV6-2 or TRBV6-3 and TRBJ2-3, with unresolved D. Germline V lookup: CDR1 MNHEY, CDR2 SVGEGT. Trimming took off 4 bases at V and 2 bases at J, with 13 bases between the two ends. The CDR3 has 15 residues. CDR3 amino acids: CASSSPYEITDTQYF. The CDR3 bases are TGTGCCAGCAGTTCGCCCTACGAAATCACAGATACGCAGTATTTT.

The rearrangement links TRBV7-9 to TRBJ1-2, with D maybe TRBD1 (6 bases). The length of the CDR3 is 13 residues. The germline CDR1 and CDR2 sequences are SEHNR and FQNEAQ (reference sequence). Trimming cost V 4 bases and J 5 bases, with 11 bases left between them. The CDR3 is CASSSGQQYGYTF. The DNA for the CDR3 is TGTGCCAGCAGCTCTGGACAGCAATATGGCTACACCTTC.

CDR3 sequence (DNA): TGTGCCAGCAGCGTTGGGACAGGGCTCAATCAGCCCCAGCATTTT. Its translation: CASSVGTGLNQPQHF. The chain combines TRBV6-5 with TRBJ1-5; TRBD1 agrees at 9 bases. With 6 bases clipped from V and 3 bases from J, the junction kept 6 bases outside the gene matches. CDR3 length equals 15 residues. CDR1 MNHEY and CDR2 SVGAGI come from the germline V gene.

J is TRBJ1-2 and V is TRBV5-4, with D perhaps TRBD1 (5 bases). The CDR3 sequence is 16 residues long. The V and J ends lost 5 bases and 8 bases respectively, with 25 bases between them. Germline V gene sequence: CDR1 SGHNT, CDR2 YYREEE (reference sequence). The CDR3 nucleotides read TGTGCCAGCAGTCGTTTACCGGGCCCATCCTCAGGGGGCTACACCTTC. Residues: CASSRLPGPSSGGYTF.

For the CDR3, the DNA is TGTGCCAGCTCACCAGGCACCTACGAGCAGTACTTC. Protein: CASSPGTYEQYF. The rearrangement uses TRBV18 and TRBJ2-7; no clear D gene. V lost 2 bases and J 2 bases, leaving 4 bases between the germline ends. The CDR3 length is 12 residues. Germline assignment: CDR1 KGHSH and CDR2 LQKENI.

This clone was seen more than once but under ten times. This chain links TRBV27 with TRBJ1-2; TRBD1 might be the D (6 bases). V was cut by 4 bases and J by 9 bases, with 18 bases left in between. This CDR3 is 14 amino acids long. Germline assignment: CDR1 MNHEY and CDR2 SMNVEV (reference sequence). Here the CDR3 DNA reads TGTGCCAGCAGTTCCCGGGAGGGGGGGAGTAGCTACACCTTC. Translation gives CASSSREGGSSYTF.

This sequence joins TRBV7-3 and TRBJ2-2; 11 positions agree with TRBD1. The germline V gene has CDR1 SGHTA and CDR2 FQGTGA. This CDR3 contains 16 residues. The junction had 8 bases not matched to a gene; V was cut back by 5 bases and J by 6 bases. CDR3 amino acids: CASSLRTGGSPGELFF. The CDR3 region has the DNA TGTGCCAGCAGCCTCCGGACAGGGGGCAGTCCCGGGGAGCTGTTTTTT.

J is TRBJ1-1 and V is TRBV24-1, with D tentatively TRBD1 (5 bases). This CDR3 region has 14 residues. Germline CDR1 reads KGHDR; CDR2 reads SFDVKD. Between the trimmed V and J ends, which lost 4 bases and 1 base, there was a span of 9 bases. The CDR3 here is CATSDPTENTEAFF. Written as DNA, the CDR3 is TGTGCCACCAGTGACCCGACAGAGAACACTGAAGCTTTCTTT.

This clone was seen a few times. The chain has TRBV6-5 and TRBJ2-7, with a possible D match to TRBD1 (6 bases). The CDR3 totals 12 residues. Deletions cut 6 bases from V and 3 bases from J, with 9 bases between. CDR1 is MNHEY, CDR2 SVGAGI, per germline. CDR3 in amino acids: CASSLGGYEQYF. The CDR3 DNA reads TGTGCCAGCAGCTTAGGGGGCTACGAGCAGTACTTC.